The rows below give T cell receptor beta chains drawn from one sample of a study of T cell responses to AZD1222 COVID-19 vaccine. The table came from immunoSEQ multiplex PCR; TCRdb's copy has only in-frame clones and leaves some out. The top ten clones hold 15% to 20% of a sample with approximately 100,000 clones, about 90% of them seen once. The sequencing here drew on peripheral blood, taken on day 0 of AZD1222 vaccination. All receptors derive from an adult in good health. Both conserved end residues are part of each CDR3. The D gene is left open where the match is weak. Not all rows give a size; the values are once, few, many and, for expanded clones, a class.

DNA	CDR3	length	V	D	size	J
TGTGCCAGCAGTCGTACAGGGGGCTCCGGGGAGCTGTTTTTT	CASSRTGGSGELFF	14	TRBV27	TRBD1	NA	TRBJ2-2
TGTGCCAGCAGCCCTACCGACAGGCTTCACACTGAAGCTTTCTTT	CASSPTDRLHTEAFF	15	TRBV3-1/TRBV3-2	NA	few	TRBJ1-1
TGTGCCAGCAGCGTACAAGGGGACACGGGGCCCCTCCACTTT	CASSVQGDTGPLHF	14	TRBV9	NA	few	TRBJ1-6
TGTGCCAGCAGCCTTCGACTGGGAACCTACGAGCAGTACTTC	CASSLRLGTYEQYF	14	TRBV3-1/TRBV3-2	NA	NA	TRBJ2-7
TGCGCCAGCAGCCTGACTAGCGGGGGTAACTCTGGGGCCAACGTCCTGACTTTC	CASSLTSGGNSGANVLTF	18	TRBV5-1	TRBD2	NA	TRBJ2-6
TGTGCCAGCAGCCAAGATCTAACCCGGGACAGGGTAGCTTTCTTT	CASSQDLTRDRVAFF	15	TRBV3-1/TRBV3-2	TRBD1	NA	TRBJ1-1
TGTGCCAGCATCAGGAACGTCAAAAACATTCAGTACTTC	CASIRNVKNIQYF	13	TRBV27	NA	NA	TRBJ2-4
TGTGCCAGCAGAACTTACTTGACGGAGAGCTCCTATAATTCACCCCTCCACTTT	CASRTYLTESSYNSPLHF	18	TRBV28	NA	NA	TRBJ1-6
TGTGCCAGCAGTCCGAACGATTACGAGCAGTACTTC	CASSPNDYEQYF	12	TRBV25-1	NA	NA	TRBJ2-7
TGCGCCAGCAGTCGGCAGGGGACTACTAATGAAAAACTGTTTTTT	CASSRQGTTNEKLFF	15	TRBV5-1	NA	NA	TRBJ1-4
TGTGCCAGCAGCCAGAGGGGTCGACTTTGGACTTCTAATGAAAAACTGTTTTTT	CASSQRGRLWTSNEKLFF	18	TRBV3-1/TRBV3-2	NA	NA	TRBJ1-4
TGTGCCAGCTCACCACCGACAGGCTCTGGCTACACCTTC	CASSPPTGSGYTF	13	TRBV18	NA	NA	TRBJ1-2
TGCGCCAGCAGCCAGGGGGTTGGGCTGAACTCCTACGAGCAGTACTTC	CASSQGVGLNSYEQYF	16	TRBV4-1	NA	NA	TRBJ2-7
TGTGCCAGCACCGGGACAGAGAGCACAGATACGCAGTATTTT	CASTGTESTDTQYF	14	TRBV28	TRBD1	NA	TRBJ2-3
TGTGCCACCAAAGACAGGGGAGCCTATGGCTACACCTTC	CATKDRGAYGYTF	13	TRBV15	TRBD1	NA	TRBJ1-2
TGTGCCAGCAGCCGAAACCCCGGACAGGGTGGCTCTGGAAACACCATATATTTT	CASSRNPGQGGSGNTIYF	18	TRBV11-2	TRBD1	few	TRBJ1-3
TGTGCCAGCGGATTCGACACTGAAGCTTTCTTT	CASGFDTEAFF	11	TRBV11-1	NA	NA	TRBJ1-1
TGTGCCAGCACCGCGGGACAGGGGGCCCGGGCTTTCTTT	CASTAGQGARAFF	13	TRBV6-5	TRBD1	NA	TRBJ1-1
TGCAGCGCCCTAGACAGCTATGGCTACACCTTC	CSALDSYGYTF	11	TRBV29-1	NA	NA	TRBJ1-2
TGTGCCATCAGTGAGCAGGGACTTAGCAATCAGCCCCAGCATTTT	CAISEQGLSNQPQHF	15	TRBV10-3	NA	few	TRBJ1-5
TGTGCCAGCAGTCTGACAGGGGGCTATTCTGGCTACACCTTC	CASSLTGGYSGYTF	14	TRBV6-2/TRBV6-3	TRBD1	few	TRBJ1-2
TGTGCCAGCAGCCCCGGGACTACGCCCAAAATGTACTTC	CASSPGTTPKMYF	13	TRBV7-2	TRBD2	NA	TRBJ2-5
TGTGCCAGCAGGCCGACAGGGGCTAATCAGCCCCAGCATTTT	CASRPTGANQPQHF	14	TRBV27	TRBD1	NA	TRBJ1-5
TGTGCCAGCAGTTTATCGGGAGGCACAGATACGCAGTATTTT	CASSLSGGTDTQYF	14	TRBV28	NA	NA	TRBJ2-3
TGTGCCAGCTCACCGCGGGACAATACCTACGAGCAGTACTTC	CASSPRDNTYEQYF	14	TRBV18	NA	NA	TRBJ2-7
TGCAGCGTTGACGCTAGCGGGAGCTCCTACGAGCAGTACTTC	CSVDASGSSYEQYF	14	TRBV29-1	TRBD2	NA	TRBJ2-7
TGTGCCAGCAGTCCGGGACAGGGGTCCTCTGGAAACACCATATATTTT	CASSPGQGSSGNTIYF	16	TRBV28	TRBD1	NA	TRBJ1-3
TGCGCCAGCAGCGTAGTTGACGGTAGCACAGATACGCAGTATTTT	CASSVVDGSTDTQYF	15	TRBV5-1	NA	NA	TRBJ2-3
TGTGCCAGCAGCTCCACAGGGGGCGATACGCAGTATTTT	CASSSTGGDTQYF	13	TRBV5-6	TRBD1	NA	TRBJ2-3
TGTGCCAGCAGTCGAGTCAGGGCGTCCGAGCAGTACTTC	CASSRVRASEQYF	13	TRBV27	NA	once	TRBJ2-7
TGTGCCAGCAGCCCAAACCAGGGATTACAGCCCCAGCATTTT	CASSPNQGLQPQHF	14	TRBV28	NA	NA	TRBJ1-5
TGTGCCAGCTCACACACCTACGAGCAGTACTTC	CASSHTYEQYF	11	TRBV18	NA	NA	TRBJ2-7
TGCGCCAGCAGTGACCGAAAGACAGGGTCAGATACGCAGTATTTT	CASSDRKTGSDTQYF	15	TRBV10-1	TRBD1	NA	TRBJ2-3
TGTGCCATCAGTGACCGGGGCCCCAACTATGGCTACACCTTC	CAISDRGPNYGYTF	14	TRBV10-3	NA	NA	TRBJ1-2
TGTGCCAGCAGCTTAGAAACAGCAGTTGAGCAGTTCTTC	CASSLETAVEQFF	13	TRBV11-2	NA	NA	TRBJ2-1
TGTGCCAGCAGCCCAAACCCGCCGGGCCCATATGGCTACACCTTC	CASSPNPPGPYGYTF	15	TRBV7-8	NA	NA	TRBJ1-2
TGTGCCAGCAGTTGGACAGGGGAGAATGGCTACACCTTC	CASSWTGENGYTF	13	TRBV28	TRBD1	NA	TRBJ1-2
TGTGCCAGCAGCGACAGGGTAAGGAATGAGCAGTTCTTC	CASSDRVRNEQFF	13	TRBV6-5	TRBD1	NA	TRBJ2-1
TGCGCCAGCAGCGCAGGTGTGGGGGGCCAAGAGACCCAGTACTTC	CASSAGVGGQETQYF	15	TRBV5-1	NA	NA	TRBJ2-5
TGCGCCAGCAGCTTGAATGCGGGCCTAGCTAACTATGGCTACACCTTC	CASSLNAGLANYGYTF	16	TRBV5-1	NA	NA	TRBJ1-2
TGTGCCAGCAGCGTAGGCCCGGGACATTTAGTTCAGCCCCAGCATTTT	CASSVGPGHLVQPQHF	16	TRBV9	NA	NA	TRBJ1-5
TGCACCAGCAGCCACGGGGTCGGCTACACCTTC	CTSSHGVGYTF	11	TRBV1	NA	few	TRBJ1-2
TGTGCCAGCAGGGGAGCACAGGGGTTCTATGGCTACACCTTC	CASRGAQGFYGYTF	14	TRBV6-5	TRBD1	NA	TRBJ1-2
TGTGCCAGTAGTATAGCGGGGGCGGAGACCCAGTACTTC	CASSIAGAETQYF	13	TRBV19	NA	once	TRBJ2-5
TGTGCCAGCAGCCTATGGTCGGGGGGGTCCTTCGAGCAGTACTTC	CASSLWSGGSFEQYF	15	TRBV7-9	TRBD2	NA	TRBJ2-7
TGTGCCAGTAGTCGGACAGTTAGCTACGAGCAGTACTTC	CASSRTVSYEQYF	13	TRBV19	NA	few	TRBJ2-7
TGTGCCAGCAGCCTCCCTTTGATCCAGGGACCTTTGACCGGGGAGCTGTTTTTT	CASSLPLIQGPLTGELFF	18	TRBV28	NA	NA	TRBJ2-2
TGTGCCAGCAGCTTAGGAGGGTTAAGGGAAAAACTGTTTTTT	CASSLGGLREKLFF	14	TRBV11-2	NA	NA	TRBJ1-4
TGTGCCTGGGAGGGAAACGTGGGGTCACCCCTCCACTTT	CAWEGNVGSPLHF	13	TRBV30	NA	few	TRBJ1-6
TGTGCCAGCAGTAAATCAGCGTTTTTCCAAGAGACCCAGTACTTC	CASSKSAFFQETQYF	15	TRBV27	NA	NA	TRBJ2-5
TGTGCCACCAGTGATCCGGGGGGCAATCAGCCCCAGCATTTT	CATSDPGGNQPQHF	14	TRBV24-1	NA	NA	TRBJ1-5
TGTGCCACCCGGACGGGGGGTAACACCGGGGAGCTGTTTTTT	CATRTGGNTGELFF	14	TRBV7-7	TRBD2	few	TRBJ2-2